The source of this T cell receptor beta chain is a study of control samples from healthy donors and cancer patients. Only in-frame clones appear in the TCRdb table, and some are missing; sequencing was by immunoSEQ multiplex PCR. This sample carries approximately 210,000 clones, roughly nine tenths of them seen once, and the ten largest clones take roughly 1.9%. The germline CDR1 and CDR2 sequences are MGHRA and YSYEKL. V lost 0 bases and J 1 base, leaving 9 bases between the germline ends. This CDR3 spans 16 amino acids. This clone was seen only once. The sequence was obtained from a man younger than 45 in good health. Sequenced material: blood. V and J are TRBV4-1 and TRBJ2-2; D not resolved. CDR3 loop: CASSQDLERNTGELFF. CDR3 in DNA: TGCGCCAGCAGCCAAGATTTGGAGCGGAACACCGGGGAGCTGTTTTTT.